These 8 T cell receptor beta chains were sequenced from one sample in a study of T cell changes during pregnancy in multiple sclerosis. TCRdb's copy holds only in-frame clones and misses some; the assay was immunoSEQ multiplex PCR. The sample has some 96,000 clones; about nine tenths are singletons. The input for sequencing was peripheral blood, taken after pregnancy. Receptors originate from a female donor with multiple sclerosis, enrolled in a pregnancy study.

The chain carries TRBV6-6 and TRBJ2-4; perhaps TRBD1 as D (6 bases). The length of the CDR3 is 16 residues. Per the germline V gene, CDR1 is MNHNY and CDR2 is SVGAGI (reference sequence). V was cut by 2 bases and J by 0 bases, with 11 bases left in between. In DNA form, the CDR3 reads TGTGCCAGCAGTTACCCAGAAGGGGGAGCCAAAAACATTCAGTACTTC. As protein: CASSYPEGGAKNIQYF.

The sample holds one count of this clone. The rearrangement uses TRBV7-9 and TRBJ1-2; 7 nucleotides align to TRBD1. V shed 6 bases and J 2 bases; nucleotides not matched to a gene: 3. The CDR3 spans 13 residues. Germline V gene sequence: CDR1 SEHNR, CDR2 FQNEAQ (reference sequence). The CDR3 spells CASRSGQNYGYTF. In DNA, the CDR3 is TGTGCCAGCAGATCGGGACAGAACTATGGCTACACCTTC.

The chain employs TRBV4-3 and TRBJ2-7, with D possibly matching TRBD1 (6 bases). This CDR3 has 14 amino acids. Trimming shortened V by 3 bases and J by 3 bases, and 12 bases separated the two germline ends. Per germline, CDR1 LGHNA and CDR2 YSLEER. CDR3 sequence: CASSQWDTNYEQYF. The CDR3 region has the DNA TGCGCCAGCAGCCAGTGGGACACCAACTACGAGCAGTACTTC.

The chain couples TRBV7-9 to TRBJ1-2; D call uncertain. There are 16 residues in the CDR3. V was clipped by 3 bases and J by 4 bases, with 18 bases between them. CDR1 and CDR2 from the germline V gene are SEHNR and FQNEAQ (reference sequence). CDR3 coding DNA: TGTGCCAGCAGCTTGGGTGGTGAGGCCGAGGGCTATGGCTACACCTTC. The encoded protein is CASSLGGEAEGYGYTF.

V is TRBV18 and J is TRBJ2-3; D is unclear. CDR1 is KGHSH and CDR2 is LQKENI in the germline V gene. The ends were cut back, 6 bases at V and 4 bases at J, with 5 bases in the middle. This CDR3 region has 11 residues. For the CDR3, the DNA is TGTGCCAGCTCCCTAGCAGATACGCAGTATTTT. Protein sequence: CASSLADTQYF.

The rearrangement links TRBV19 to TRBJ2-1, with D tentatively TRBD1 (5 bases). The germline V gene has CDR1 LNHDA and CDR2 SQIVND (reference sequence). The CDR3 is made up of 14 amino acids. Trimming pared 3 bases from V and 3 bases from J, leaving 9 bases between. The CDR3 protein is CASSMGPDYNEQFF. The CDR3 DNA sequence: TGTGCCAGTAGTATGGGGCCGGACTACAATGAGCAGTTCTTC.

The rearrangement joins TRBV19 to TRBJ1-4, with D hard to call. The CDR3 covers 14 residues. V dropped 5 bases and J dropped 6 bases, with 13 bases sitting between them. Per the germline V gene, CDR1 is LNHDA and CDR2 is SQIVND (reference sequence). CDR3 in amino acids: CASSRGRVYEKLFF. In nucleotides, the CDR3 is TGTGCCAGTAGTCGGGGTAGAGTCTATGAAAAACTGTTTTTT.

This chain joins TRBV2 and TRBJ2-1; 9 bases agree with TRBD2. Germline lookup yields CDR1 SNHLY and CDR2 FYNNEI. This CDR3 is built from 18 residues. Trimming at V came to 4 bases and at J to 0 bases, leaving 10 bases not matched to a gene. CDR3 nucleotides: TGTGCCAGCAGTGTAGGTAGCGGGAGCTTCACCTCCTACAATGAGCAGTTCTTC. This sequence encodes CASSVGSGSFTSYNEQFF.